A single sample gave rise to the 7 T cell receptor beta chains below, sequenced in a study of control samples from healthy donors and cancer patients. Sequencing used immunoSEQ multiplex PCR; TCRdb keeps in-frame clones, though not all of them. The table includes around 80,000 clones, 94% detected once. The sequenced material came from blood. The receptor source for this set is a woman aged 25 to 39 in good health.

The chain joins TRBV6-5 to TRBJ1-5; 10 nucleotides align to TRBD1. Germline trimming cut 5 bases from V and 7 bases from J; bases unmatched to any gene: 8. Looked up from germline, CDR1 is MNHEY and CDR2 is SVGAGI. This CDR3 has 15 residues. The CDR3 coding sequence is TGTGCCAGCAGTCTAGACAGGGGGCGCGACCAGCCCCAGCATTTT. It translates to CASSLDRGRDQPQHF.

The chain employs TRBV29-1 and TRBJ2-3; a possible D gene is TRBD1 (6 bases). Trimming cost V 7 bases and J 1 base, with 15 bases left between them. The CDR3 is 14 amino acids. Germline lookup yields CDR1 SQVTM and CDR2 ANQGSEA. CDR3 nucleotide sequence: TGCAGCGCCCAACGGGACATTCGCACAGATACGCAGTATTTT. Its translation is CSAQRDIRTDTQYF.

V is TRBV19 and J is TRBJ2-5; 12 bases are shared with TRBD2. The CDR3 extends over 18 amino acids. The junction had 9 bases not matched to a gene; V was cut back by 4 bases and J by 0 bases. The germline gives CDR1 LNHDA, CDR2 SQIVND (reference sequence). The CDR3 nucleotides read TGTGCCAGTAGTAACCGTCAGGCTAGCGGGGGGGACCAAGAGACCCAGTACTTC. Its protein is CASSNRQASGGDQETQYF.

V is TRBV5-4 and J is TRBJ2-2; 7 nucleotides line up with TRBD2. The length of the CDR3 is 15 residues. Germline CDR1 and CDR2: SGHNT and YYREEE (reference sequence). The V segment lost 4 bases and the J segment 5 bases; nucleotides outside the gene matches: 8. The CDR3 loop reads CASSVGGIITGELFF. CDR3 coding DNA: TGTGCCAGCAGCGTCGGGGGGATCATAACCGGGGAGCTGTTTTTT.

This sequence joins TRBV19 and TRBJ1-2, with 8 bases matching TRBD1. V lost 4 bases to trimming and J lost 4 bases; unmatched junction nucleotides: 8. CDR1 is LNHDA and CDR2 is SQIVND in the germline V gene (reference sequence). CDR3 length equals 15 residues. CDR3 DNA: TGTGCCAGTAGTACCCGGACAGGGCAAGGCTATGGCTACACCTTC. Residues: CASSTRTGQGYGYTF.

V gene TRBV5-1 combines with J gene TRBJ2-2; D is ambiguous. CDR1 and CDR2 from the germline V gene are SGHRS and YFSETQ. Trimming shortened V by 3 bases and J by 4 bases, and 4 bases separated the two germline ends. The CDR3 is made up of 12 amino acids. CDR3 in amino acids: CASSSTTGELFF. As DNA, the CDR3 is TGCGCCAGCAGCTCCACCACCGGGGAGCTGTTTTTT. The variable domain in full, completed from reference TRBV5-1 and TRBJ2-2, reads KAGVTQTPRYLIKTRGQQVTLSCSPISGHRSVSWYQQTPGQGLQFLFEYFSETQRNKGNFPGRFSGRQFSNSRSEMNVSTLELGDSALYLCASSSTTGELFFGEGSRLTVL.

This clone was counted a single time. The rearrangement joins TRBV5-1 to TRBJ2-7; TRBD2 aligns across 7 bases. V was clipped by 0 bases and J by 3 bases; unmatched bases: 9. CDR1 and CDR2 (germline): SGHRS, YFSETQ. The CDR3 is 16 residues long. CDR3: CASSLGGTTGFYEQYF. CDR3 in DNA: TGCGCCAGCAGCTTGGGAGGGACTACCGGGTTCTACGAGCAGTACTTC.